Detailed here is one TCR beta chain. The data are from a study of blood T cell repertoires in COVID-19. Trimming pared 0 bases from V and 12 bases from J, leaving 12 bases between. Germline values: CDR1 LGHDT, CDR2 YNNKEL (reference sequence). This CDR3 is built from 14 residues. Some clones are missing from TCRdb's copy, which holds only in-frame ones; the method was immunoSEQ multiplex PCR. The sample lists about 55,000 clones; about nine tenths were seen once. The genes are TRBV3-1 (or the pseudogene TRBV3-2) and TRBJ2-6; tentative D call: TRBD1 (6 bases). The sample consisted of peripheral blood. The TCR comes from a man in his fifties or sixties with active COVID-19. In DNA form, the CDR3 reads TGTGCCAGCAGCCAAGATGGGGGCCGGGGCGTCCTGACTTTC. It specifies CASSQDGGRGVLTF.